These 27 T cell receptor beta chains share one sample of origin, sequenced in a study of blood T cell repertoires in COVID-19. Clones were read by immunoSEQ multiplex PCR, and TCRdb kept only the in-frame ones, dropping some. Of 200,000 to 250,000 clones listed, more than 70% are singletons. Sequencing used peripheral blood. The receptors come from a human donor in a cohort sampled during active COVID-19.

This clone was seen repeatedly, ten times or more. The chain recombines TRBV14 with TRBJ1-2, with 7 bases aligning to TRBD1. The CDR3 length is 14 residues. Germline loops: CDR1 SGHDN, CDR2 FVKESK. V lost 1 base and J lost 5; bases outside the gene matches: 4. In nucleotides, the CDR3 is TGTGCCAGCAGCCAAGTAACACAGGGGTATGGCTACACCTTC. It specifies CASSQVTQGYGYTF. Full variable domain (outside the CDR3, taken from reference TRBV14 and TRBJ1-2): EAGVTQFPSHSVIEKGQTVTLRCDPISGHDNLYWYRRVMGKEIKFLLHFVKESKQDESGMPNNRFLAERTGGTYSTLKVQPAELEDSGVYFCASSQVTQGYGYTFGSGTRLTVV.

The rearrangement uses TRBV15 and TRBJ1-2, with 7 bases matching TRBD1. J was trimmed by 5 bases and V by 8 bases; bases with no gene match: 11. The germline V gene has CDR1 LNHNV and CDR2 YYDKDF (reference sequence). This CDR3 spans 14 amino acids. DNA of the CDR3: TGTGCCACCTCCTTTGGGACAGAGGGATATGGCTACACCTTC. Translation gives CATSFGTEGYGYTF.

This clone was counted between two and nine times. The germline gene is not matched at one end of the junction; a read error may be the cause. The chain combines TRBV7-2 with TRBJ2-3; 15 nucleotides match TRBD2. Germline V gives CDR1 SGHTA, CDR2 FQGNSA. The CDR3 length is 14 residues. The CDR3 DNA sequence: TGTGCCAGCAGCCTCGGGACTAGCGGGGGGCAGCCGGATTTT. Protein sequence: CASSLGTSGGQPDF.

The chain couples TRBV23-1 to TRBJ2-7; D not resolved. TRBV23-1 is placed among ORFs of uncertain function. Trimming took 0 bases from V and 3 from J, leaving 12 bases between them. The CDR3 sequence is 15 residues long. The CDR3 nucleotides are TGCGCCAGCAGTCAATCTGGCAGTATTTTCTACGAGCAGTACTTC. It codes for CASSQSGSIFYEQYF.

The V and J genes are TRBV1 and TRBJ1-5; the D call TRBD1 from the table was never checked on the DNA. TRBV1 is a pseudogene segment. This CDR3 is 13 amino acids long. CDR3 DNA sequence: TGCACCAGCGGGGGACAGGGCTTGCAGCCCCAGCATTTT. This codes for CTSGGQGLQPQHF.

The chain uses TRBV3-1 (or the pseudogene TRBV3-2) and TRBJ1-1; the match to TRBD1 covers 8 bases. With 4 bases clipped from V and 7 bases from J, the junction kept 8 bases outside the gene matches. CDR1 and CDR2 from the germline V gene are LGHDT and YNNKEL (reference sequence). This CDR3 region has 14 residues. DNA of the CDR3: TGTGCCAGCAGCCTTATACAGGGGGGTAGTGAAGCTTTCTTT. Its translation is CASSLIQGGSEAFF.

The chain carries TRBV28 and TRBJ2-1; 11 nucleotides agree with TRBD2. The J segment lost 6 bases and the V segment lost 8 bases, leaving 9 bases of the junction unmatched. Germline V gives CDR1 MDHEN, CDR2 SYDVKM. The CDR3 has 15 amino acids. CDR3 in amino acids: CASGRTSGGGNEQFF. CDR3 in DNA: TGTGCCAGCGGACGAACTAGCGGGGGAGGCAATGAGCAGTTCTTC.

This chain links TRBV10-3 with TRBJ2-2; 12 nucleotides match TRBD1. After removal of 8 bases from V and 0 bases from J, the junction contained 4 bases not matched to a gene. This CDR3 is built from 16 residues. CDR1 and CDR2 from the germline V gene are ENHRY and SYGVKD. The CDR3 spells CAIGTGGNSNTGELFF. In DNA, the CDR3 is TGTGCCATCGGGACAGGGGGCAACTCGAACACCGGGGAGCTGTTTTTT.

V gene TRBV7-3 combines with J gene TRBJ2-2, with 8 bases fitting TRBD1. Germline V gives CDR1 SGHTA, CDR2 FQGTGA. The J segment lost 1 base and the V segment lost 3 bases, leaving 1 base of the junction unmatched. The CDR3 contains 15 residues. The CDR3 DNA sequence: TGTGCCAGCAGCTTTGGACAGGGGAACACCGGGGAGCTGTTTTTT. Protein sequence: CASSFGQGNTGELFF. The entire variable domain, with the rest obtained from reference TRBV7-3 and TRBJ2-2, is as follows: GAGVSQTPSNKVTEKGKYVELRCDPISGHTALYWYRQSLGQGPEFLIYFQGTGAADDSGLPNDRFFAVRPEGSVSTLKIQRTERGDSAVYLCASSFGQGNTGELFFGEGSRLTVL.

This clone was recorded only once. The CDR3 bases are TGTGCCAGCAGCCAAGCCGGGACATTCTCCTACAATGAGCAGTTCTTC. Translation gives CASSQAGTFSYNEQFF. The chain combines TRBV4-2 with TRBJ2-1; D might be TRBD1 (6 bases). CDR1 and CDR2 from the germline V gene are LGHNA and YNFKEQ. Trimming removed 1 base at V and 0 bases at J, with 10 bases between. CDR3 length: 16 residues.

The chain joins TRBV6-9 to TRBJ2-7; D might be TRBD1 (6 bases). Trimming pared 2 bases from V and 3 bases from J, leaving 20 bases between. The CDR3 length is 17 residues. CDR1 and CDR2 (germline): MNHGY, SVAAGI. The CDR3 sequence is CASSYRRTAIILYEQYF. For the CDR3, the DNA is TGTGCCAGCAGTTATCGCCGGACAGCCATTATACTCTACGAGCAGTACTTC.

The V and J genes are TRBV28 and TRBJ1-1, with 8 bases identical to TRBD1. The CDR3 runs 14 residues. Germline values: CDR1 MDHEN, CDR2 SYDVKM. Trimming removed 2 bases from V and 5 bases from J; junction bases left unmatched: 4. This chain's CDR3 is CASSLQGARTEAFF. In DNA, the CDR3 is TGTGCCAGCAGTTTACAGGGGGCGCGTACTGAAGCTTTCTTT.

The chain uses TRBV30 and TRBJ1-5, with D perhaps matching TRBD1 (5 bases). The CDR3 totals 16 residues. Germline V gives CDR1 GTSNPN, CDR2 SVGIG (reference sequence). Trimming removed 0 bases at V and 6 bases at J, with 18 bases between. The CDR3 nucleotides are TGTGCCTGGAGTGTAGGTGGCCTCAGGGAGGCTCAGCCCCAGCATTTT. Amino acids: CAWSVGGLREAQPQHF.

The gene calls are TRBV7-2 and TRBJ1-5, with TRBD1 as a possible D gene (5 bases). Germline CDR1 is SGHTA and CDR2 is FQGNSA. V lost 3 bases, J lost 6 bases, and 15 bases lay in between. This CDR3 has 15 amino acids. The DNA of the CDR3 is TGTGCCAGCAGCTTCATCTCAGGGATTACTCAGCCCCAGCATTTT. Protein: CASSFISGITQPQHF.

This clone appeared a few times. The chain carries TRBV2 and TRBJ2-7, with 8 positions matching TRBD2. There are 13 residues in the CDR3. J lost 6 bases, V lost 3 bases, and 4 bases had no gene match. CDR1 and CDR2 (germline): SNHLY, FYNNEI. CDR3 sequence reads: CASSDGRVGEQYF. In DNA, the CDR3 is TGTGCCAGCAGTGACGGGAGGGTCGGCGAGCAGTACTTC.

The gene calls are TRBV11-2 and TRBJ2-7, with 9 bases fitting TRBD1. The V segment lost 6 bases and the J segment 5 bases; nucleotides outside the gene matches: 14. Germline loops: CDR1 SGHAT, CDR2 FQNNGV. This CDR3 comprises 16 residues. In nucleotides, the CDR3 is TGTGCCAGCAGTCGTGGGACAGGGATCGATCTCCACGAGCAGTACTTC. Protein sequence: CASSRGTGIDLHEQYF.

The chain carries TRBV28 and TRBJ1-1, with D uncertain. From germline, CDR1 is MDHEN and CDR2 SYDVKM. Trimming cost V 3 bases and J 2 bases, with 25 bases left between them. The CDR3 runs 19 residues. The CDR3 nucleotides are TGTGCCAGCAGTTTCTACTACACCCTCACTGCCCGCGGAAACACTGAAGCTTTCTTT. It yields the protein CASSFYYTLTARGNTEAFF.

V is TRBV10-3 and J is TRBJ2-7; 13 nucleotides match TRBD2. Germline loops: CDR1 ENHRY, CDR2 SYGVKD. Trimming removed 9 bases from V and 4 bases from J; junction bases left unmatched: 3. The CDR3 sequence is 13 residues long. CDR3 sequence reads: CAMGTSGTYEQYF. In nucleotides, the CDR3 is TGTGCCATGGGGACTAGCGGGACATACGAGCAGTACTTC.

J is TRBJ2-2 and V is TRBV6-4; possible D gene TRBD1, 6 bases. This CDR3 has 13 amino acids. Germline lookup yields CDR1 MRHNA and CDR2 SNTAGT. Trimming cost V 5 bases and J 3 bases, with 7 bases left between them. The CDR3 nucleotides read TGTGCCAGCAGTAACAGGGACACCGGGGAGCTGTTTTTT. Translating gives CASSNRDTGELFF.

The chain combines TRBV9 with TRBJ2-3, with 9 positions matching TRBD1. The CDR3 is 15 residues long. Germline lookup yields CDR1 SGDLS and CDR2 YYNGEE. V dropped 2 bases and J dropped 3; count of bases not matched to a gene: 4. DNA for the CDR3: TGTGCCAGCAGCGTTGGGACAGGGTGGACAGATACGCAGTATTTT. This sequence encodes CASSVGTGWTDTQYF.

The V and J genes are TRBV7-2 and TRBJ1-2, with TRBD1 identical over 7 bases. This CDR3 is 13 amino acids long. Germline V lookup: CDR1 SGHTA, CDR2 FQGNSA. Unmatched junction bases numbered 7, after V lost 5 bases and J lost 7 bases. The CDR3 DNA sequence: TGTGCCAGCAGCATTGGGACAGTCTCTGGCTACACCTTC. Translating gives CASSIGTVSGYTF.

CDR3 protein: CASSKRRTGGQETQYF. DNA of the CDR3: TGTGCCAGCAGCAAACGTCGGACAGGGGGCCAAGAGACCCAGTACTTC. V is TRBV11-2 and J is TRBJ2-5; 10 bases fit TRBD1. From germline, CDR1 is SGHAT and CDR2 FQNNGV. The CDR3 consists of 16 residues. V dropped 5 bases and J dropped 1; count of bases not matched to a gene: 7.

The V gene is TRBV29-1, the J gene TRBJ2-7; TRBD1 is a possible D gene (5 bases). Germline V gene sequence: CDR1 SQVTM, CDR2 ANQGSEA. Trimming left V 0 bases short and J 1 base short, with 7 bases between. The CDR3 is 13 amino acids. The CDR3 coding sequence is TGCAGCGTTGAAGACGACAGTTCCTACGAGCAGTACTTC. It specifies CSVEDDSSYEQYF.

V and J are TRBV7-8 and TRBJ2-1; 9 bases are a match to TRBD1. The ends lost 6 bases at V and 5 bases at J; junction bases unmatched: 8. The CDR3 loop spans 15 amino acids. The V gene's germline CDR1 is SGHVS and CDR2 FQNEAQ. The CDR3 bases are TGTGCCAGCAGTCTCCCCGGGACAGGGAACAATGAGCAGTTCTTC. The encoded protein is CASSLPGTGNNEQFF.

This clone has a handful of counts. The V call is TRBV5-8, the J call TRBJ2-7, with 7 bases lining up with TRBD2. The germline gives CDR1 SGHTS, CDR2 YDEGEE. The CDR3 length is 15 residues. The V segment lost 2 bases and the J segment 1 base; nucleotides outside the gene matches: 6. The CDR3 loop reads CASSFLRGRSYEQYF. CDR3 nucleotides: TGTGCCAGCAGCTTCTTGCGGGGGAGGTCCTACGAGCAGTACTTC.

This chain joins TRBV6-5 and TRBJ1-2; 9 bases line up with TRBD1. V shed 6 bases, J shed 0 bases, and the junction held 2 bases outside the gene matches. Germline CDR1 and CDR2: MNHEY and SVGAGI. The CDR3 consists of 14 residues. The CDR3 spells CASSRQGANYGYTF. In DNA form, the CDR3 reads TGTGCCAGCAGCCGACAGGGGGCTAACTATGGCTACACCTTC.

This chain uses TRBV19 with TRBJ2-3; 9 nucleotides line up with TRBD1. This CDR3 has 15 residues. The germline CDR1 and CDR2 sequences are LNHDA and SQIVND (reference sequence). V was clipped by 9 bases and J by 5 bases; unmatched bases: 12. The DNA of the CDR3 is TGTGCCAGCACCCTCGGCGGGACAGGGCTAGATACGCAGTATTTT. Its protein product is CASTLGGTGLDTQYF.